Below, 17 T cell receptor beta chains from the same sample are listed, as sequenced in a study of T-cell reconstitution after alpha-beta-depleted transplantation in children. Unique molecular identifiers tagged the TCRbeta library. TCRdb reprocessed the PCR reads with MiXCR, giving one entry per CDR3 protein. The sample contains 450,000 to 600,000 distinct CDR3 sequences, 15% to 20% of which appear only once. The input for sequencing was PBMCs from the stem cell graft donor, taken from the stem cell graft. Every receptor here comes from a human donor who donated a stem cell graft to a child with acute lymphoblastic leukemia.

This clonotype was detected a few times. V usage is TRBV11-2 and J usage is TRBJ1-2; 8 bases line up with TRBD1. The CDR3 extends over 19 amino acids. Per germline, CDR1 SGHAT and CDR2 FQNNGV. The ends lost 4 bases at V and 3 bases at J; junction bases unmatched: 19. The CDR3 DNA sequence: TGTGCCAGCAGCTCCCGTTCTGCTGTGTCAGGGGGCGCTCACTATGGCTACACCTTC. This codes for CASSSRSAVSGGAHYGYTF.

The rearrangement uses TRBV14 and TRBJ2-3, with TRBD2 identical over 8 bases. CDR3 length: 16 amino acids. CDR1 is SGHDN, CDR2 FVKESK, per germline. V was clipped by 3 bases and J by 0 bases; unmatched bases: 5. CDR3 residues: CASSHRLAPSTDTQYF. CDR3 coding DNA: TGTGCCAGCAGCCACAGACTAGCGCCCAGCACAGATACGCAGTATTTT. Using reference TRBV14 and TRBJ2-3 for the parts outside the CDR3, the full variable domain is EAGVTQFPSHSVIEKGQTVTLRCDPISGHDNLYWYRRVMGKEIKFLLHFVKESKQDESGMPNNRFLAERTGGTYSTLKVQPAELEDSGVYFCASSHRLAPSTDTQYFGPGTRLTVL.

This chain links TRBV30 with TRBJ2-3, with D perhaps TRBD1 (5 bases). The CDR3 length is 15 residues. V was clipped by 0 bases and J by 1 base, with 11 bases between them. The germline V gene has CDR1 GTSNPN and CDR2 SVGIG (reference sequence). Here the CDR3 reads CAWSVEQDRTDTQYF. The CDR3 DNA reads as TGTGCCTGGAGTGTAGAACAGGATCGCACAGATACGCAGTATTTT.

This chain connects TRBV4-1 to TRBJ2-7, with D tentatively TRBD1 or TRBD2 (6 bases each). The germline V gene encodes CDR1 MGHRA and CDR2 YSYEKL. This CDR3 has 15 residues. V lost 3 bases, J lost 0 bases, and 12 bases lay in between. This CDR3 is CASSQWRDNSYEQYF. The CDR3 DNA reads as TGCGCCAGCAGCCAGTGGAGGGACAACTCCTACGAGCAGTACTTC.

The table lists this clonotype with a few counts. The V gene is TRBV29-1, the J gene TRBJ1-2; D unclear. The germline V and J ends were trimmed by 4 bases and 3 bases, with 21 bases remaining between them. Germline assignment: CDR1 SQVTM and CDR2 ANQGSEA. This CDR3 spans 16 amino acids. Here the CDR3 DNA reads TGCAGCGTTGTATATACGGTAGGCAGGCTCTACTATGGCTACACCTTC. Its translation is CSVVYTVGRLYYGYTF.

The chain couples TRBV3-1 to TRBJ2-3; 9 nucleotides agree with TRBD1. This CDR3 has 18 residues. Per the germline V gene, CDR1 is LGHDT and CDR2 is YNNKEL (reference sequence). J was trimmed by 3 bases and V by 11 bases; bases with no gene match: 21. CDR3 nucleotides: TGTGCCTTCAGTCCGGAACCAGCCGGGACAGGGACAACAGATACGCAGTATTTT. The encoded protein is CAFSPEPAGTGTTDTQYF.

This chain uses TRBV20-1 with TRBJ2-1; 8 bases are a match to TRBD2. The CDR3 is 13 residues long. With 6 bases clipped from V and 4 bases from J, the junction kept 5 bases outside the gene matches. The V gene's germline CDR1 is DFQATT and CDR2 SNEGSKA (reference sequence). This CDR3 reads CSALAGTYNEQFF. For the CDR3, the DNA is TGCAGTGCCTTAGCGGGGACGTACAATGAGCAGTTCTTC.

This clonotype was picked up a small number of times. V usage is TRBV19 and J usage is TRBJ2-1; 10 bases map to TRBD2. V shed 3 bases, J shed 2 bases, and the junction held 7 bases outside the gene matches. The CDR3 covers 17 residues. CDR1 and CDR2 (germline): LNHDA, SQIVND (reference sequence). DNA of the CDR3: TGTGCCAGTAGTATTTTGGCTAGCGGGAGTGCCTACAATGAGCAGTTCTTC. Its translation is CASSILASGSAYNEQFF.

This clonotype was seen many times. The J gene is TRBJ2-1, the V gene TRBV2, with D possibly being TRBD2 (5 bases). Germline V gene lookup returns CDR1 SNHLY and CDR2 FYNNEI. The CDR3 covers 14 residues. With 5 bases removed from V and 4 bases from J, the gap between germline ends came to 12 bases. The CDR3 region has the DNA TGTGCCAGCAGTTGGAGGATGGAGTACAATGAGCAGTTCTTC. Amino acids: CASSWRMEYNEQFF.

The chain couples TRBV2 to TRBJ2-1; the match to TRBD2 covers 7 bases. Trimming took 7 bases from V and 5 from J; bases not matched to a gene: 8. CDR1 and CDR2 from the germline V gene are SNHLY and FYNNEI. This CDR3 contains 14 residues. CDR3 DNA sequence: TGTGCCAGCAAGAGGGCGGGAGCGGACAATGAGCAGTTCTTC. Translation gives CASKRAGADNEQFF. The entire variable domain, with the rest obtained from reference TRBV2 and TRBJ2-1, is as follows: EPEVTQTPSHQVTQMGQEVILRCVPISNHLYFYWYRQILGQKVEFLVSFYNNEISEKSEIFDDQFSVERPDGSNFTLKIRSTKLEDSAMYFCASKRAGADNEQFFGPGTRLTVL.

This clonotype was counted between two and nine times. This chain joins TRBV2 and TRBJ2-5; D not resolved. V lost 7 bases and J 5 bases, leaving 11 bases between the germline ends. The CDR3 length is 12 residues. CDR1 is SNHLY, CDR2 FYNNEI, per germline. The CDR3 DNA follows: TGTGCCAGCATCGCAGAAGGGGAGACCCAGTACTTC. The encoded protein is CASIAEGETQYF.

This clonotype came up a few times. The chain is built from TRBV2 and TRBJ2-3, with 14 bases matching TRBD2. CDR3 size: 15 residues. Germline lookup yields CDR1 SNHLY and CDR2 FYNNEI. After removal of 11 bases from V and 3 bases from J, the junction contained 7 bases not matched to a gene. CDR3 DNA sequence: TGTGCCTCCCCGGGACTAGCGGGAGTAACAGATACGCAGTATTTT. Translation gives CASPGLAGVTDTQYF.

This clonotype was seen only once. The chain couples TRBV19 to TRBJ1-4, with 8 bases matching TRBD1. The CDR3 extends over 13 amino acids. The J segment lost 8 bases and the V segment lost 7 bases, leaving 6 bases of the junction unmatched. Per the germline V gene, CDR1 is LNHDA and CDR2 is SQIVND (reference sequence). The CDR3 coding sequence is TGTGCCAGTACCGGGACAGGAGAAGAAAAACTGTTTTTT. This encodes CASTGTGEEKLFF.

The rearrangement uses TRBV29-1 and TRBJ2-1; D remains ambiguous. The CDR3 length is 14 residues. Trimming took off 8 bases at V and 3 bases at J, with 17 bases between the two ends. CDR1 SQVTM and CDR2 ANQGSEA come from the germline V gene. Written as DNA, the CDR3 is TGCAGCCACTTCGTGGGCGATGGCTACAATGAGCAGTTCTTC. This encodes CSHFVGDGYNEQFF.

This clonotype has only a few counts. The chain couples TRBV4-2 to TRBJ1-4; 9 positions agree with TRBD1. Germline-derived CDR1 and CDR2 are LGHNA and YNFKEQ. CDR3 length: 16 residues. The ends lost 0 bases at V and 8 bases at J; junction bases unmatched: 7. CDR3 DNA: TGTGCCAGCAGCCAAGAAATGGACAGGGGAGGGGAAAAACTGTTTTTT. Translation: CASSQEMDRGGEKLFF.

The sample holds a few counts of this clonotype. J is TRBJ2-7 and V is TRBV7-9; no reliable D call. CDR1 and CDR2 (germline): SEHNR, FQNEAQ (reference sequence). The CDR3 runs 13 residues. V gave up 5 bases and J gave up 3 bases, with 11 bases separating them. Here the CDR3 reads CASSASGLYEQYF. The CDR3 DNA reads as TGTGCCAGCAGCGCATCGGGCCTCTACGAGCAGTACTTC.

A few counts support this clonotype. This chain uses TRBV20-1 with TRBJ1-6, with D tentatively TRBD1 (6 bases). The CDR3 runs 17 residues. The germline V gene encodes CDR1 DFQATT and CDR2 SNEGSKA (reference sequence). Between the trimmed V and J ends, which lost 6 bases and 0 bases, there was a span of 18 bases. The CDR3 DNA sequence: TGCAGTGCCGGGCGTAACAGGGCGAGCTCCTATAATTCACCCCTCCACTTT. Protein sequence: CSAGRNRASSYNSPLHF.